The clone carrying this T cell receptor beta chain was counted between two and nine times. Its cognate antigen is unknown. The CDR3 sequence is 16 residues long. Germline trimming cut 6 bases from V and 2 bases from J; bases unmatched to any gene: 5. The germline CDR1 and CDR2 sequences are ENHRY and SYGVKD. The data originate from a study of memory CD4+ T cells and cytomegalovirus serostatus. The overall study: Donors were healthy Belgian adults, some 10 CMV seropositive and 20 to 25 seronegative.

The sort gate was single viable CD3+CD4+CD8-CD45RO+ cells for memory CD4+ T cells. Serum IgG to CMV pp150, pp28, p38 and p52 defined serostatus. Study processing details: After removing out-of-frame reads, over 2 million distinct TCRbeta sequences remained. Sequencing was performed with immunoSEQ multiplex PCR; in TCRdb, only in-frame clones are kept and a portion is missing. V, J and clone size reflect that table, while D and trimming were determined from the DNA. The sample lists about 100,000 clones; about 80% were seen once. Study-wide results and limits: About 40% of the roughly 150 known CMV-associated TCRbeta sequences appeared in CD4+ memory.

The sequence came from an adult in good health and CMV-seropositive. Input material: memory CD4+ T cells from blood. The V call is TRBV10-3, the J call TRBJ2-3; 13 nucleotides align to TRBD2. CDR3 DNA: TGTGCCATCAGGCTTGGACTAGCGGGAGACACAGATACGCAGTATTTT. Its translation: CAIRLGLAGDTDTQYF.